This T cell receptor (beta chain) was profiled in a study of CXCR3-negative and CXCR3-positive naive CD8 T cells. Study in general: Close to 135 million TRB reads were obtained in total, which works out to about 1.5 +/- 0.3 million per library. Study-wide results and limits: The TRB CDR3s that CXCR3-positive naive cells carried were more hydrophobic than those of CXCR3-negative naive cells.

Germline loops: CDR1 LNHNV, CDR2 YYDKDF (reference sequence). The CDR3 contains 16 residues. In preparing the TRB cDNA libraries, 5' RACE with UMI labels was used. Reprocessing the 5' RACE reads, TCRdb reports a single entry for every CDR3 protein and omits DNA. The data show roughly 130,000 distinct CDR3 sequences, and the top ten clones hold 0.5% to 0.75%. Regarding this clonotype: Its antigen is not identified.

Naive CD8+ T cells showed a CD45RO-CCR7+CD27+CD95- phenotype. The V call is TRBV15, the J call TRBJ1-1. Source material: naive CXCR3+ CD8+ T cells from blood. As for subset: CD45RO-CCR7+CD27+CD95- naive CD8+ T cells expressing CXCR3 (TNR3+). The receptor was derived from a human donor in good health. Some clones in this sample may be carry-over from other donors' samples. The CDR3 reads CATSRRAEFYETEAFF.